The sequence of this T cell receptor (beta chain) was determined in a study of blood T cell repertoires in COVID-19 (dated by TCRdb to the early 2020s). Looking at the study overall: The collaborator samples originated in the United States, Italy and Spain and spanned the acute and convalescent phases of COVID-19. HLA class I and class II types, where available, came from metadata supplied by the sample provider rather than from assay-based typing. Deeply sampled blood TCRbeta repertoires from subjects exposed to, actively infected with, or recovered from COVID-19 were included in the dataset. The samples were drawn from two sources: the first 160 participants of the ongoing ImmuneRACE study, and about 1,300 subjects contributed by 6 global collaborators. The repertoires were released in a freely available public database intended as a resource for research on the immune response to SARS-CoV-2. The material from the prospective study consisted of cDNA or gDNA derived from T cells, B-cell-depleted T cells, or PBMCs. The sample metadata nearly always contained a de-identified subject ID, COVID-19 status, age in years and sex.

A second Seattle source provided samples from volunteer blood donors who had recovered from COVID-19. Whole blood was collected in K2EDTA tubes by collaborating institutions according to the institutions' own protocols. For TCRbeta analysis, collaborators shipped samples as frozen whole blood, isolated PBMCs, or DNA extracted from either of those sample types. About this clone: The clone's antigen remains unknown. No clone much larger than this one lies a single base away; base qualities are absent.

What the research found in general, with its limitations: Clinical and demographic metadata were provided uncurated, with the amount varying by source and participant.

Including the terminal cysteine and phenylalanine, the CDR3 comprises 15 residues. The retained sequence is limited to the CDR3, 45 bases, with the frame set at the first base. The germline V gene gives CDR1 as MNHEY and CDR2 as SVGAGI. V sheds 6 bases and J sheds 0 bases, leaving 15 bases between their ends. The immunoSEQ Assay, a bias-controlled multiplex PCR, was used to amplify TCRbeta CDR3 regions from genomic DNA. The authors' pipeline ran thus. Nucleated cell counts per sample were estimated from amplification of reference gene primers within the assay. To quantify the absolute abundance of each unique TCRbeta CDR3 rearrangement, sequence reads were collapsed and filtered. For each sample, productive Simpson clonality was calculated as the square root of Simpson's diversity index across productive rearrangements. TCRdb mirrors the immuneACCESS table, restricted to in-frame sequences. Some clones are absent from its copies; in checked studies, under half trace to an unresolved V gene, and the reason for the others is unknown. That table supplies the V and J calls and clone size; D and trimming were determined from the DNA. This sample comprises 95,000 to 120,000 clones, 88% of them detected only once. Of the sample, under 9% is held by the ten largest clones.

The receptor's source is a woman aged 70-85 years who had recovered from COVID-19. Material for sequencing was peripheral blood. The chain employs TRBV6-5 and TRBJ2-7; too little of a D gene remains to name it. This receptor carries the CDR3 CASRRGSQSSYEQYF. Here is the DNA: TGTGCCAGCAGGAGAGGTAGCCAGAGCTCCTACGAGCAGTACTTC.